This note documents a single T cell receptor beta chain sequence. This clone appeared a few times. It lacks a known antigen. Qualities for individual bases were not recorded, and no much larger clone is one base off. CDR1 is given as MNHNS and CDR2 as SASEGT, both from the germline V gene. A distance of 13 bases separates the germline ends of V and J, which lose 5 bases and 8 bases respectively. From its cysteine to its phenylalanine, the CDR3 spans 13 amino acids. The entry retains the CDR3 DNA only, 39 bases that are in frame from base 1. In the paper's terms, the time point label means: baseline before first vaccination. Vaccinee samples came from UK trials COV001 and COV002, including a single-blind randomized controlled phase 2/3 trial of AZD1222 (ChAdOx1 nCoV-19) in healthy adults. For TCRbeta chain sequencing, PBMC samples from trial participants were taken at day 0 and at day 28 after the second dose.

The sample is drawn from a study of T cell responses to AZD1222 COVID-19 vaccine (dated by TCRdb to the early 2020s). In the study overall: AZD1222 recipients with second doses at about 4 weeks or about 12 weeks were pooled, because spike-specific TCR depth and breadth did not differ between schedules. Trial participants were enrolled into age subgroups of 18-55, 56-69 and 70-plus years, which contained around 150, 29 and 61 TCR-sequenced participants, respectively. A total of 230 to 250 trial participants underwent TCR sequencing, of whom 200 to 220 received two doses of AZD1222 and about 25 received two doses of the MenACWY control vaccine. General findings and caveats noted by the study authors: Because no samples from the day 14 peak response were available, repertoires could be characterized only after the peak T cell response. The vaccine-associated CD4 TCRs covered the entire spike protein, and the dominant responses fell in regions 160-218 and 743-854. Participants were mostly white British, with more females than males. The authors suggested clonal diversity may have been underestimated. Spike-specific TCR breadth and depth rose significantly after two AZD1222 doses compared with day 0 and with MenACWY recipients. Only five or six AZD1222 recipients were SARS-CoV-2 seropositive at baseline, limiting conclusions about previously exposed vaccinees. In the small 56-69-year group, the increase in depth fell short of significance, most likely because of low power. Reportedly, close to half of the unique spike-specific TCRs recognized epitopes lying outside the regions that are mutated in the B.1.351 and B.1.1.7 variants.

The CDR3 regions of human TCRbeta chains were subjected to immunosequencing. Processing in the source paper ran as follows. Repertoire TCRs were checked for matches against a reference library of SARS-CoV-2-specific TCRs that had been generated using the MIRA antigen-specificity platform. Breadth was defined as the fraction of unique TCRs that were SARS-CoV-2-associated, and depth was defined as the fraction of total T cells that were SARS-CoV-2-associated. Each spike-specific TCR was assigned to its reactive spike region and to a CD4 or CD8 class using the MIRA data. Log10-transformed breadth and depth values were compared by one-way ANOVA with Sidak's multiple comparisons tests. TCRdb mirrors the immuneACCESS table, restricted to in-frame sequences. Some clones are absent from its copies; in checked studies, under half trace to an unresolved V gene, and the reason for the others is unknown. V, J and clone size were drawn from that table, and D and trimming were deduced from the DNA. This sample gives tens of thousands of clones in total; around 90% of them show up just once. Together, the top ten hold roughly 14% of the sample.

The specimen was peripheral blood, collected on day 0 of AZD1222 vaccination. The chain joins TRBV6-1 to TRBJ1-3; tentative D gene TRBD1, with 5 bases matching. The sequence was obtained from an adult in good health. For the CDR3, the sequence is CASSYQGGHTIYF. The nucleotide sequence is given as TGTGCCAGCAGTTATCAGGGAGGGCACACCATATATTTT.